Listed here is a single T cell receptor beta chain. Authors' methods: The assay estimated nucleated cells by amplifying reference gene primers. Sequencing was performed with immunoSEQ multiplex PCR; in TCRdb, only in-frame clones are kept and a portion is missing. V, J and clone size are taken as reported in that table, and D and trimming were inferred from the DNA itself. The data show around 200,000 clones, with 83% seen just once and roughly 2.6% held by the top ten. The data derive from a study of blood T cell repertoires in COVID-19. Looking at the study overall: The United States, Italy and Spain supplied acute and convalescent COVID-19 samples. The analysed material was cDNA or gDNA that came from T cells, B-cell-depleted T cells, or PBMCs.

The sequence was collected from a woman aged 35 to 49 with active or convalescent COVID-19. Sequencing was carried out using peripheral blood.

CDR3 bases: TGTGCCACCAGTGATTTGCGCAGCGGGAGGGCGAGGGGCACAGATACGCAGTATTTT. It yields the protein CATSDLRSGRARGTDTQYF. This chain uses TRBV24-1 with TRBJ2-3, with 10 nucleotides matching TRBD2. V shed 0 bases and J 1 base; nucleotides not matched to a gene: 9. Per the germline V gene, CDR1 is KGHDR and CDR2 is SFDVKD. The CDR3 extends over 19 amino acids.